The entry that follows covers one TCR beta chain sequence. There is no known antigen for this receptor. Base qualities were left out, and no much larger clone turns up one base away. The data were obtained in a study of response to subunit inactivated influenza vaccine (dated by TCRdb to 2016 to 2019). A note on the overall study: The study used deep quantitative T cell receptor repertoire profiling to track responses to a trivalent subunit inactivated influenza vaccine.

Library preparation used RT-PCR. The instrument given in TCRdb is Illumina HiSeq 2500. Starting from the raw public reads, TCRdb applied fastp trimming at Q25, assembled clones with MiXCR and retained in-frame beta chains. Identical CDR3 proteins give one entry, which carries the most common genes and DNA. Across this sample there are about 650,000 distinct CDR3 sequences, with 12% to 15% seen only once. Roughly 7.6% of the sample is in the top ten clones. General conclusions and limits of the study: The authors proposed that each seasonal influenza vaccination may bring in only a limited number of new T cells.

CDR1 and CDR2 (DFQATT, SNEGSKA) derive from the germline V gene (reference sequence). From the cysteine up to the phenylalanine, the CDR3 has a length of 14 residues. Only the CDR3 DNA is retained, 42 bases long and in frame from the first base. The starting material was PBMCs from blood, obtained 14 to 15 days before vaccination. This receptor was identified in a man aged 45 to 65 who received an inactivated influenza vaccine. Donor details come from another sample of the same person, matched by shared clones. The rearrangement joined TRBV20-1 to TRBJ2-3, with the D gene not confidently named. The CDR3 region: CRGLASAHADTQYF. DNA sequence: TGCAGGGGTCTGGCCTCGGCTCACGCAGATACGCAGTATTTT.